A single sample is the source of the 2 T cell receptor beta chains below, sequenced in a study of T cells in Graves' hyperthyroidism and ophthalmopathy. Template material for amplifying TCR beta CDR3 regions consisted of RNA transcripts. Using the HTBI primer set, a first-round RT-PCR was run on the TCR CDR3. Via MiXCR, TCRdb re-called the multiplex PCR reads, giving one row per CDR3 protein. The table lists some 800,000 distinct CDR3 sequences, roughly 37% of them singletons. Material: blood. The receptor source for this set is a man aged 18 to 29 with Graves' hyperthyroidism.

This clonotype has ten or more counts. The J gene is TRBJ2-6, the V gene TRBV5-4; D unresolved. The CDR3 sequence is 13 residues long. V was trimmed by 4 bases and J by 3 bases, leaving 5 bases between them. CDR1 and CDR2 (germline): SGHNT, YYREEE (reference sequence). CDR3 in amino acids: CASSASGANVLTF. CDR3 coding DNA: TGTGCCAGCAGCGCAAGTGGGGCCAACGTCCTGACTTTC.

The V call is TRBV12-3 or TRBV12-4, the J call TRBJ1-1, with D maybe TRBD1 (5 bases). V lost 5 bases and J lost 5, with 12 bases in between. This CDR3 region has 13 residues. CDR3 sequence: CASSPPGRTEAFF. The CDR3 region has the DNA TGTGCCAGCAGTCCCCCGGGACGGACTGAAGCTTTCTTT.